The text below deals with one T cell receptor (beta chain). Its antigen is unknown. The data stem from a study of T cells in Graves' hyperthyroidism and ophthalmopathy. Newly diagnosed hyperthyroidism, duration under 2 months, in patients aged 18 to 65. Overall study findings and caveats: Among clonotypes expanded in thyroid above 0.001, most were also found in blood.

The CDR3 sequence is 12 residues long. From germline, CDR1 is MNHEY and CDR2 SVGEGT. Template material for amplifying TCR beta CDR3 regions consisted of RNA transcripts. First-round RT-PCR with HTBI primers amplified the TCR CDR3 region. TCRdb re-called the multiplex PCR reads with MiXCR, one entry per CDR3 protein. Here the sample spans under 450,000 distinct CDR3 sequences, approximately 15% being singletons. Sequencing input: blood. The chain joins TRBV6-2 or TRBV6-3 to TRBJ2-1; D is undetermined. The clonotype comes from a woman in her late teens or twenties with Graves' hyperthyroidism. CDR3 residues: CMTVSSYNEQFF. The CDR3 nucleotides are TGTATGACGGTGAGCTCCTACAATGAGCAGTTCTTC.